This paragraph reports one T cell receptor beta chain. The antigen is unknown. At one of its ends the junction is not consistent with the germline gene, which may arise from a read error. Germline CDR1 and CDR2: DFQATT and SNEGSKA (reference sequence). The CDR3 totals 12 residues. Via MiXCR, TCRdb re-called the multiplex PCR reads, giving one row per CDR3 protein. This sample has fewer than 250,000 distinct CDR3 sequences; around 32% occur once, and the top ten carry 1.4%. The lymph nodes were axillary draining lymph nodes from breast cancer patients. This sample stems from a study of breast tumors, draining lymph nodes, adjacent tissues. Study observations and caveats: Luminal-like breast cancer showed significantly higher tumor–nontumor repertoire similarity than basal-like.

The V gene is TRBV20-1, the J gene TRBJ1-2; D unresolved. This TCR was recovered from a female donor with breast cancer. Some clones in this sample may be carry-over from other donors' samples. Source material: axillary lymph node tissue. CDR3 residues: CSAFESDYGSTF. The CDR3 DNA reads TGCAGTGCTTTCGAGAGTGACTATGGCTCCACCTTC.